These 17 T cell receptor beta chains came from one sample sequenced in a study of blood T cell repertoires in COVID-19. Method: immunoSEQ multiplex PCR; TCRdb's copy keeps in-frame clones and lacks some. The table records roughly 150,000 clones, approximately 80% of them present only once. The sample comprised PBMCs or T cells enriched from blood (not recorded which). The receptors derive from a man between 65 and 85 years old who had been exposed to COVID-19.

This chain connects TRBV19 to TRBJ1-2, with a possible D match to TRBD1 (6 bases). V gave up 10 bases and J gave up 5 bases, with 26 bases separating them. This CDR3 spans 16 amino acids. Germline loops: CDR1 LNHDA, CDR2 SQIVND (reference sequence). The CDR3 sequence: CATSTWTESTTYGYTF. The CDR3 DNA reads TGTGCCACCTCGACGTGGACAGAAAGCACAACGTATGGCTACACCTTC.

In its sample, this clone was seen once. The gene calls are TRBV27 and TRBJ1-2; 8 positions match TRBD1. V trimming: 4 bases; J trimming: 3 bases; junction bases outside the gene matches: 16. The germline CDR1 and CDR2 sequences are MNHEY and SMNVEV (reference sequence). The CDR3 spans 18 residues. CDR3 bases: TGTGCCAGCAGTTCAAAACCCCCCGGGACAGGATCATACTATGGCTACACCTTC. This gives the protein CASSSKPPGTGSYYGYTF.

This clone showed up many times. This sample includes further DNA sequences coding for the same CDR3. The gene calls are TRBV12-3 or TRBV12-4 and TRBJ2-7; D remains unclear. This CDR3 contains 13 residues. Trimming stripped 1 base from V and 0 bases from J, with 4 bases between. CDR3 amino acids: CASSLGSSYEQYF. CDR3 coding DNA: TGTGCCAGCAGTTTAGGGAGCTCCTACGAGCAGTACTTC.

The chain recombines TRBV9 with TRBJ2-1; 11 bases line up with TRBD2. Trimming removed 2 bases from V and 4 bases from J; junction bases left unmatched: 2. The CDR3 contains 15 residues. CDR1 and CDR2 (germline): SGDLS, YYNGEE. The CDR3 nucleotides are TGTGCCAGCAGCGTTAGCGGGGGGGGGTACAATGAGCAGTTCTTC. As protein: CASSVSGGGYNEQFF.

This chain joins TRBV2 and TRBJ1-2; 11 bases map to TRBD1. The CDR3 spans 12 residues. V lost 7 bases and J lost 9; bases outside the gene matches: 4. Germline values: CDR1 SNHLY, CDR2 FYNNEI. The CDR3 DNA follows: TGTGCCAGCACCCGGACAGGGGGCAGCTACACCTTC. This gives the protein CASTRTGGSYTF.

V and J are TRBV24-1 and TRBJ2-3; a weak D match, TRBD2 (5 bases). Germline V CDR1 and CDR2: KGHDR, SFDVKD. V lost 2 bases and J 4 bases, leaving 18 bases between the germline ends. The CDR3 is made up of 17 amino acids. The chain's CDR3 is CATSDSDASQAADTQYF. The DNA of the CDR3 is TGTGCCACCAGTGATTCTGACGCCTCCCAAGCGGCAGATACGCAGTATTTT.

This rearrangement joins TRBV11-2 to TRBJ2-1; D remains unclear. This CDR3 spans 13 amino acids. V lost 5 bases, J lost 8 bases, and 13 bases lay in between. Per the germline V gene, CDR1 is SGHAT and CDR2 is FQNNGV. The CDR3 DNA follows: TGTGCCAGCAGCCCGACTGGTTGGGATGAGCAGTTCTTC. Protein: CASSPTGWDEQFF. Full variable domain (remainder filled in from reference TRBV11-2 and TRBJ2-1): EAGVAQSPRYKIIEKRQSVAFWCNPISGHATLYWYQQILGQGPKLLIQFQNNGVVDDSQLPKDRFSAERLKGVDSTLKIQPAKLEDSAVYLCASSPTGWDEQFFGPGTRLTVL.

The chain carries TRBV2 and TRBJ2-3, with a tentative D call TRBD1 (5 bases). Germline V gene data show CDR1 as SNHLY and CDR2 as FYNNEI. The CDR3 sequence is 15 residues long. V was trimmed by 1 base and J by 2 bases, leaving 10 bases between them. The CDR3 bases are TGTGCCAGCAGTGAAGAGGACAAAGACACAGATACGCAGTATTTT. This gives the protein CASSEEDKDTDTQYF.

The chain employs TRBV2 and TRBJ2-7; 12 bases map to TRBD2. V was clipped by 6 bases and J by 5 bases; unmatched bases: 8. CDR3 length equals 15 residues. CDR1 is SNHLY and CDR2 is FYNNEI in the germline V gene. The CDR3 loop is CASRLAGGNMDEQYF. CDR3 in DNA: TGTGCCAGCAGACTAGCGGGAGGTAACATGGACGAGCAGTACTTC.

The CDR3 bases are TGCGCCAGCAGCTTGGGAGGGGAGGTCACTGAAGCTTTCTTT. Amino acids: CASSLGGEVTEAFF. V is TRBV5-1 and J is TRBJ1-1, with a weak D call TRBD1 (5 bases). Germline V lookup: CDR1 SGHRS, CDR2 YFSETQ. This CDR3 is built from 14 residues. V was cut by 0 bases and J by 4 bases, with 10 bases left in between. The full variable domain, rest sourced from reference TRBV5-1 and TRBJ1-1, is KAGVTQTPRYLIKTRGQQVTLSCSPISGHRSVSWYQQTPGQGLQFLFEYFSETQRNKGNFPGRFSGRQFSNSRSEMNVSTLELGDSALYLCASSLGGEVTEAFFGQGTRLTVV.

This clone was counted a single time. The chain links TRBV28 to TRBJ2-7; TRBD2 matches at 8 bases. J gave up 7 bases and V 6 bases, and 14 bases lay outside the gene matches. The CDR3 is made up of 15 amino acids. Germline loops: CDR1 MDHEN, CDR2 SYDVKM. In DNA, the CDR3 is TGTGCCAGCAGGCCCTCCGGGACTAGTAGCTTGGAGCAGTACTTC. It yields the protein CASRPSGTSSLEQYF.

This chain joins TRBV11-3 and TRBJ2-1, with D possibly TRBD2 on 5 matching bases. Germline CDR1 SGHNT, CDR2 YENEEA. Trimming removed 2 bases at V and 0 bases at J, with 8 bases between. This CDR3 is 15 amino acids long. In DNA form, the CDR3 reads TGTGCCAGCAGCTTATCCGGGAACTCCTACAATGAGCAGTTCTTC. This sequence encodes CASSLSGNSYNEQFF.

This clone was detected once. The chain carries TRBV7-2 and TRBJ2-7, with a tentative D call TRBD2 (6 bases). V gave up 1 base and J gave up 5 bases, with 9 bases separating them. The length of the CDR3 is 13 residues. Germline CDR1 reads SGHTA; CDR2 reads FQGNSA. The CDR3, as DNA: TGTGCCAGCAGCTTAGGGCGGGGTGACGAGCAGTACTTC. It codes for CASSLGRGDEQYF.

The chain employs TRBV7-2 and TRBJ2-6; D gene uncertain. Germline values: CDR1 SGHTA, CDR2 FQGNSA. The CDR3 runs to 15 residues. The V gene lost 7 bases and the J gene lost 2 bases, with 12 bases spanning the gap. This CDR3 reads CASTYGLAGANVLTF. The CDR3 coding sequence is TGTGCCAGCACCTATGGTCTCGCTGGGGCCAACGTCCTGACTTTC.

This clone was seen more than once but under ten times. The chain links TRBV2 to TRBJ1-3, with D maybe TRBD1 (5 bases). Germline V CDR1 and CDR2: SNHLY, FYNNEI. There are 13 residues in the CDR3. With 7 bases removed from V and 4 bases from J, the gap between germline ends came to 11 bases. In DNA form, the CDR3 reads TGTGCCAGCACTGGGACTGCGGGAAACACCATATATTTT. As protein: CASTGTAGNTIYF. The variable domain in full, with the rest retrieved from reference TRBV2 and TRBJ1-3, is EPEVTQTPSHQVTQMGQEVILRCVPISNHLYFYWYRQILGQKVEFLVSFYNNEISEKSEIFDDQFSVERPDGSNFTLKIRSTKLEDSAMYFCASTGTAGNTIYFGEGSWLTVV.

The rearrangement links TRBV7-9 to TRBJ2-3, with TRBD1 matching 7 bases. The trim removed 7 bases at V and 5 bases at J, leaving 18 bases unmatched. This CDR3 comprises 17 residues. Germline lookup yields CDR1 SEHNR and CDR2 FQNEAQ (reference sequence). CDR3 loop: CASILGQVQGGLDTQYF. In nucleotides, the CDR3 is TGTGCCAGCATCCTCGGACAGGTCCAAGGGGGATTAGATACGCAGTATTTT. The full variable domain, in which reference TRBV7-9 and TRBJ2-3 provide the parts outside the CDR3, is DTGVSQNPRHKITKRGQNVTFRCDPISEHNRLYWYRQTLGQGPEFLTYFQNEAQLEKSRLLSDRFSAERPKGSFSTLEIQRTEQGDSAMYLCASILGQVQGGLDTQYFGPGTRLTVL.

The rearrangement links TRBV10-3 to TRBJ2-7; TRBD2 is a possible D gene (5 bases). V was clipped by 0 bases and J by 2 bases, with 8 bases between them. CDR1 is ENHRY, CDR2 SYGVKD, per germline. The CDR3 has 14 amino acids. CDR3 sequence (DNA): TGTGCCATCAGTGAGTCGGGGAGTCCCTACGAGCAGTACTTC. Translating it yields CAISESGSPYEQYF.